This is a list of T cell receptor beta chains from one sample in a study of shared clonotypes between healthy human individuals. Measured with immunoSEQ multiplex PCR; TCRdb has only the in-frame clones, and not every one. The sample shows about 870,000 clones, about 91% of them seen only once. Sequencing was performed on naive CD8+ T cells sorted from blood. Source of these receptors: a man aged 25 to 40 in good health. Each CDR3 is given with its conserved first and last residue. The order of the fields is D gene, V gene, clone size, J gene, CDR3 protein, CDR3 DNA. A D gene is named only where the DNA matches it firmly. Clone sizes are given selectively: once, few, many, or a class where the clone is expanded.

TRBD2,TRBV7-9,NA,TRBJ2-5,CASSPSSGLAGDETQYF,TGTGCCAGCAGCCCCTCTTCGGGACTAGCGGGAGACGAGACCCAGTACTTC
TRBD2,TRBV5-5,NA,TRBJ2-7,CASSPRGVTSGGAYEQYF,TGTGCCAGCAGCCCCCGAGGGGTCACTAGCGGAGGAGCCTACGAGCAGTACTTC
TRBD2,TRBV11-2,NA,TRBJ2-3,CASSLEPSGRAGKDTQYF,TGTGCCAGCAGCTTAGAGCCTAGCGGGAGGGCCGGGAAAGATACGCAGTATTTT
NA,TRBV9,NA,TRBJ2-3,CASSLETSTDTQYF,TGTGCCAGCTCTCTAGAGACTAGCACAGATACGCAGTATTTT
NA,TRBV5-4,NA,TRBJ2-5,CASSFLGGIETQYF,TGTGCCAGCAGCTTTCTGGGCGGGATAGAGACCCAGTACTTC
TRBD2,TRBV4-1,NA,TRBJ2-1,CASRGSGSIEQFF,TGCGCCAGCAGGGGTAGCGGGAGTATTGAGCAGTTCTTC
NA,TRBV9,NA,TRBJ1-1,CASTASGNARMNTEAFF,TGTGCCAGCACCGCGTCGGGTAACGCCCGAATGAACACTGAAGCTTTCTTT
TRBD1,TRBV6-5,NA,TRBJ1-1,CATKGQGANTEAFF,TGTGCCACCAAGGGACAGGGAGCGAACACTGAAGCTTTCTTT
NA,TRBV7-2,NA,TRBJ2-7,CASSFSQAEGYEQYF,TGTGCCAGCAGCTTTTCACAGGCGGAGGGGTACGAGCAGTACTTC
NA,TRBV19,NA,TRBJ1-2,CASSINYGYTF,TGTGCCAGTAGCATTAACTATGGCTACACCTTC
TRBD1,TRBV6-5,NA,TRBJ2-1,CASSYSRTGSNEQFF,TGTGCCAGCAGTTACTCGAGGACAGGGAGCAATGAGCAGTTCTTC
NA,TRBV28,NA,TRBJ2-7,CASSSPRAGSYYEQYF,TGTGCCAGCAGTTCCCCACGGGCAGGGTCCTACTACGAGCAGTACTTC
NA,TRBV4-1,NA,TRBJ1-1,CASSQEGFFTEAFF,TGCGCCAGCAGCCAAGAAGGATTTTTCACTGAAGCTTTCTTT
TRBD1,TRBV7-9,many,TRBJ1-2,CASSSGDQGARNGYTF,TGTGCCAGCAGCTCAGGGGATCAGGGGGCCCGAAATGGCTACACCTTC
NA,TRBV5-6,NA,TRBJ2-7,CASSLEGAGNYEQYF,TGTGCCAGCAGCTTGGAAGGCGCAGGGAACTACGAGCAGTACTTC
NA,TRBV27,few,TRBJ1-5,CASSFVGSRNQPQHF,TGTGCCAGCAGTTTTGTGGGGTCTAGAAATCAGCCCCAGCATTTT
TRBD2,TRBV28,NA,TRBJ2-1,CASSPTLAGKSSYNEQFF,TGTGCCAGCAGTCCAACTCTAGCGGGGAAGAGCTCCTACAATGAGCAGTTCTTC
NA,TRBV15,NA,TRBJ2-7,CATSSRRSPYEQYF,TGTGCCACCAGCAGCAGACGGAGTCCCTACGAGCAGTACTTC
NA,TRBV7-8,NA,TRBJ2-7,CASSLATGLLLEQYF,TGTGCCAGCAGCTTAGCGACCGGACTACTTCTCGAGCAGTACTTC
NA,TRBV2,NA,TRBJ2-7,CASRGGTYEQYF,TGTGCCAGCAGGGGGGGAACCTACGAGCAGTACTTC
NA,TRBV2,NA,TRBJ2-1,CASRDPTRDEQFF,TGTGCCAGCAGGGACCCTACGAGGGATGAGCAGTTCTTC
TRBD2,TRBV7-2,NA,TRBJ2-7,CASSLLPSGRAHEQYF,TGTGCCAGCAGCTTACTACCTAGCGGGAGGGCCCACGAGCAGTACTTC
NA,TRBV12-2,NA,TRBJ1-2,CASRFWENGYTF,TGTGCAAGTCGCTTCTGGGAGAATGGCTACACCTTC
NA,TRBV7-9,NA,TRBJ2-1,CASSPPLLTANSYNEQFF,TGTGCCAGCAGCCCACCCCTGCTAACGGCTAACTCCTACAATGAGCAGTTCTTC
TRBD2,TRBV7-9,NA,TRBJ2-1,CASSFIPSGRAYNEQFF,TGTGCCAGCAGCTTTATCCCTAGCGGGAGGGCTTACAATGAGCAGTTCTTC
NA,TRBV7-8,NA,TRBJ1-1,CASSPVMDTEAFF,TGTGCCAGCAGCCCAGTCATGGACACTGAAGCTTTCTTT
TRBD1,TRBV5-1,NA,TRBJ1-1,CASSSSGGTEAFF,TGCGCCAGCAGCTCCTCAGGGGGCACTGAAGCTTTCTTT
TRBD1,TRBV7-9,NA,TRBJ1-5,CASSYGDRIEPQHF,TGTGCCAGCAGCTATGGGGACAGGATTGAGCCCCAGCATTTT
TRBD2,TRBV28,NA,TRBJ2-7,CASSMIRAGGQDEQYF,TGTGCCAGCAGTATGATTCGAGCGGGAGGGCAGGACGAGCAGTACTTC
NA,TRBV9,NA,TRBJ2-1,CASSVVGGGYNEQFF,TGTGCCAGCAGCGTAGTGGGGGGTGGCTACAATGAGCAGTTCTTC
TRBD2,TRBV29-1,NA,TRBJ2-1,CSVLGLAVNEQFF,TGCAGCGTTTTAGGACTAGCGGTTAATGAGCAGTTCTTC
NA,TRBV11-2,once,TRBJ1-1,CASSLDPNTEAFF,TGTGCCAGCAGCTTGGACCCGAACACTGAAGCTTTCTTT
NA,TRBV2,NA,TRBJ1-3,CASSPGAGNTIYF,TGTGCCAGCAGCCCAGGGGCTGGAAACACCATATATTTT
NA,TRBV28,NA,TRBJ1-3,CASSFYLSGNTIYF,TGTGCCAGCAGTTTCTACCTCTCTGGAAACACCATATATTTT
NA,TRBV14,NA,TRBJ2-6,CASSQDLWANVLTF,TGTGCCAGCAGCCAAGATCTCTGGGCCAACGTCCTGACTTTC
NA,TRBV27,NA,TRBJ2-1,CASSSLPRVADTYNEQFF,TGTGCCAGCAGTTCACTCCCCCGGGTAGCGGATACCTACAATGAGCAGTTCTTC
NA,TRBV14,NA,TRBJ1-2,CASSPFPRSNYGYTF,TGTGCCAGCAGCCCTTTCCCCAGGTCTAACTATGGCTACACCTTC
NA,TRBV13,NA,TRBJ2-7,CASSPPRTSSYEQYF,TGTGCCAGCAGCCCCCCGCGTACAAGCTCCTACGAGCAGTACTTC
NA,TRBV27,NA,TRBJ2-3,CASSLAGVLDTQYF,TGTGCCAGCAGTTTGGCAGGGGTACTAGATACGCAGTATTTT
NA,TRBV11-3,NA,TRBJ2-1,CASSLVGAHNEQFF,TGTGCCAGCAGCTTAGTTGGAGCCCACAATGAGCAGTTCTTC
NA,TRBV6-6,NA,TRBJ2-7,CASSYSVIYEQYF,TGTGCCAGCAGTTACTCAGTTATCTACGAGCAGTACTTC
NA,TRBV11-2,few,TRBJ1-1,CASSLDGTEAFF,TGTGCCAGCAGCTTAGATGGCACTGAAGCTTTCTTT
TRBD1,TRBV6-6,NA,TRBJ1-1,CASSGGQGRTEAFF,TGTGCCAGCAGCGGGGGACAGGGGCGCACTGAAGCTTTCTTT
NA,TRBV28,once,TRBJ2-3,CASSFSKIDTQYF,TGTGCCAGCAGTTTTTCAAAGATAGATACGCAGTATTTT
TRBD1,TRBV7-9,NA,TRBJ2-3,CASSVGQASTDTQYF,TGTGCCAGCAGCGTGGGACAGGCCTCCACAGATACGCAGTATTTT
NA,TRBV7-9,NA,TRBJ2-5,CASSLKLGQETQYF,TGTGCCAGCAGCTTAAAGCTAGGGCAAGAGACCCAGTACTTC
NA,TRBV5-6,once,TRBJ2-7,CASSFRDSTFEQYF,TGTGCCAGCAGCTTCAGGGATTCGACGTTCGAGCAGTACTTC
NA,TRBV7-7,NA,TRBJ1-4,CASSPAVGNEKLFF,TGTGCCAGCAGCCCGGCGGTAGGGAATGAAAAACTGTTTTTT
NA,TRBV7-9,NA,TRBJ1-2,CASSLNYYGYTF,TGTGCCAGCAGCTTGAATTACTATGGCTACACCTTC
NA,TRBV7-9,NA,TRBJ2-5,CASSSGGAGHDQETQYF,TGTGCCAGCAGCTCCGGAGGGGCGGGACACGATCAAGAGACCCAGTACTTC
TRBD2,TRBV10-1,NA,TRBJ2-1,CASFGTSSYNEQFF,TGCGCCAGCTTTGGGACTAGTTCCTACAATGAGCAGTTCTTC
NA,TRBV10-3,once,TRBJ2-2,CAIRHRDFNTGELFF,TGTGCCATCAGGCACCGGGACTTCAACACCGGGGAGCTGTTTTTT